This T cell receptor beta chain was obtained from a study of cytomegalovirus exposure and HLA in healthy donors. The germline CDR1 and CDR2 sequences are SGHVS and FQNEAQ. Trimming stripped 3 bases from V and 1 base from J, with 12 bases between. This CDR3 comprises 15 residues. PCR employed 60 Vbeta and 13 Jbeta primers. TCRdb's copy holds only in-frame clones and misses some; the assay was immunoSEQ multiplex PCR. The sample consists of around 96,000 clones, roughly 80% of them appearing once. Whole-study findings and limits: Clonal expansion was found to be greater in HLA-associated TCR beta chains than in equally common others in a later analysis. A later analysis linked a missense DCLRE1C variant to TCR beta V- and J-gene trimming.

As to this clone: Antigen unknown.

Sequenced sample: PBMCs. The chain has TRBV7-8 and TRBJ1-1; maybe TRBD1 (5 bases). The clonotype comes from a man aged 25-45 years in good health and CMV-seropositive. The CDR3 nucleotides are TGTGCCAGCAGCTTTCGGGGAGGGGCGAACACTGAAGCTTTCTTT. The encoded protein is CASSFRGGANTEAFF.